These 18 T cell receptor beta chains were all obtained from the same sample, sequenced in a study of cytomegalovirus exposure and HLA in healthy donors. The PCR made use of 60 Vbeta and 13 Jbeta primers. Data came from immunoSEQ multiplex PCR; TCRdb stores just in-frame clones and leaves some out. This sample's table has about 170,000 clones. Material: PBMCs. These receptors came from a woman in her sixties in good health and CMV-seronegative.

The rearrangement joins TRBV5-4 to TRBJ2-7, with TRBD2 as a possible D gene (5 bases). Trimming removed 4 bases from V and 6 bases from J, with 17 bases in between. CDR1 is SGHNT, CDR2 YYREEE, per germline (reference sequence). The CDR3 has 14 residues. The CDR3 spells CASSRTPLEGEQYF. For the CDR3, the DNA is TGTGCCAGCAGCCGGACTCCCCTCGAGGGCGAGCAGTACTTC.

The chain links TRBV12-5 to TRBJ2-3, with D perhaps TRBD2 (6 bases). This CDR3 is built from 15 residues. V lost 1 base, J lost 2 bases, and 10 bases lay in between. Germline values: CDR1 LGHNT, CDR2 FRNRAP. CDR3 bases: TGTGCTAGTGGTTTGGCGGGACTTCCCACAGATACGCAGTATTTT. Translated: CASGLAGLPTDTQYF.

The chain couples TRBV15 to TRBJ1-2; 7 bases align to TRBD1. Germline lookup yields CDR1 LNHNV and CDR2 YYDKDF (reference sequence). This CDR3 has 15 residues. Trimming removed 0 bases from V and 4 bases from J; junction bases left unmatched: 5. This chain's CDR3 is CATSRDVTGIYGYTF. DNA of the CDR3: TGTGCCACCAGCAGAGATGTGACAGGGATCTATGGCTACACCTTC.

The genes are TRBV4-1 and TRBJ1-3, with unresolved D. Per germline, CDR1 MGHRA and CDR2 YSYEKL. With 0 bases removed from V and 4 bases from J, the gap between germline ends came to 10 bases. The CDR3 extends over 15 amino acids. CDR3 region: CASSQDNGLGNTIYF. In nucleotides, the CDR3 is TGCGCCAGCAGCCAAGATAACGGGTTAGGAAACACCATATATTTT.

The chain has TRBV19 and TRBJ1-4, with D unresolved. Trimming took off 0 bases at V and 8 bases at J, with 7 bases between the two ends. This CDR3 spans 13 amino acids. The germline CDR1 and CDR2 sequences are LNHDA and SQIVND (reference sequence). CDR3 sequence reads: CASSIDNEEKLFF. CDR3 nucleotides: TGTGCCAGTAGTATAGATAACGAGGAAAAACTGTTTTTT.

This rearrangement joins TRBV6-6 to TRBJ1-5; weak D call: TRBD1 (5 bases). Trimming stripped 0 bases from V and 4 bases from J, with 13 bases between. The germline CDR1 and CDR2 sequences are MNHNY and SVGAGI (reference sequence). This CDR3 spans 16 amino acids. The DNA of the CDR3 is TGTGCCAGCAGTTACTCGGCAGGGCTGCTTAATCAGCCCCAGCATTTT. This codes for CASSYSAGLLNQPQHF.

V gene TRBV5-1 combines with J gene TRBJ2-7; TRBD1 agrees at 10 bases. After removal of 4 bases from V and 4 bases from J, the junction contained 5 bases not matched to a gene. Germline CDR1 and CDR2: SGHRS and YFSETQ. The CDR3 consists of 14 residues. The CDR3 reads CASSPRQGAYEQYF. The CDR3 bases are TGCGCCAGCAGCCCCAGACAGGGGGCTTACGAGCAGTACTTC.

The chain couples TRBV27 to TRBJ2-6; no definite D call. Looked up from germline, CDR1 is MNHEY and CDR2 is SMNVEV (reference sequence). Trimming left V 3 bases short and J 4 bases short, with 4 bases between. The CDR3 is 13 residues long. The CDR3 nucleotides are TGTGCCAGCAGTTTTATAGGGGCCAACGTCCTGACTTTC. It codes for CASSFIGANVLTF. The whole variable domain, filled in from reference TRBV27 and TRBJ2-6, reads EAQVTQNPRYLITVTGKKLTVTCSQNMNHEYMSWYRQDPGLGLRQIYYSMNVEVTDKGDVPEGYKVSRKEKRNFPLILESPSPNQTSLYFCASSFIGANVLTFGAGSRLTVL.

The CDR3 coding sequence is TGTGCCAGCAGCTTAGCGCTACTAGCGGGAACCACAGATACGCAGTATTTT. Translated: CASSLALLAGTTDTQYF. The chain combines TRBV7-8 with TRBJ2-3; 10 bases are shared with TRBD2. The CDR3 has 17 amino acids. The V and J ends lost 0 bases and 2 bases, in that order; junction bases with no gene match: 5. Germline CDR1 and CDR2: SGHVS and FQNEAQ.

This chain joins TRBV2 and TRBJ2-7; TRBD1 agrees at 12 bases. Germline assignment: CDR1 SNHLY and CDR2 FYNNEI. Losses at the gene ends were 6 bases for V and 6 bases for J; bases not matched to a gene: 3. The CDR3 loop spans 13 amino acids. Written as DNA, the CDR3 is TGTGCCAGCAGCCGGGACAGGGGGCGCGAGCAGTACTTC. Translated: CASSRDRGREQYF.

This sequence joins TRBV18 and TRBJ1-2; 11 nucleotides match TRBD1. CDR1 and CDR2 (germline): KGHSH, LQKENI. Losses at the gene ends were 4 bases for V and 3 bases for J; bases not matched to a gene: 1. This CDR3 is 14 amino acids long. CDR3 sequence (DNA): TGTGCCAGCTCACTGGGACAGGGGGACTATGGCTACACCTTC. This encodes CASSLGQGDYGYTF.

The V gene is TRBV27, the J gene TRBJ2-3; D gene uncertain. Germline V gives CDR1 MNHEY, CDR2 SMNVEV (reference sequence). The ends were cut back, 3 bases at V and 4 bases at J, with 5 bases in the middle. This CDR3 contains 12 residues. DNA for the CDR3: TGTGCCAGCAGTTTTTTCGCAGATACGCAGTATTTT. This translates into CASSFFADTQYF.

CDR3 sequence: CASSLVALANTGELFF. The DNA for the CDR3 is TGTGCCAGCAGCTTGGTGGCCTTAGCCAACACCGGGGAGCTGTTTTTT. This rearrangement joins TRBV7-8 to TRBJ2-2; D is unclear. The CDR3 is made up of 16 amino acids. Germline CDR1 SGHVS, CDR2 FQNEAQ. Deletions cut 3 bases from V and 2 bases from J, with 13 bases between.

The genes are TRBV5-1 and TRBJ2-5; 10 bases map to TRBD2. The ends lost 4 bases at V and 4 bases at J; junction bases unmatched: 7. CDR1 and CDR2 from the germline V gene are SGHRS and YFSETQ. The CDR3 sequence is 15 residues long. The CDR3 nucleotides are TGCGCCAGCAGCCCGGGACTAGCGTGGAGAGAGACCCAGTACTTC. Translation: CASSPGLAWRETQYF.

V usage is TRBV7-9 and J usage is TRBJ1-2; 9 bases line up with TRBD1. V lost 1 base, J lost 3 bases, and 6 bases stayed unmatched. This CDR3 has 16 residues. The germline V gene encodes CDR1 SEHNR and CDR2 FQNEAQ (reference sequence). The CDR3: CASSLEANRGHYGYTF. The DNA of the CDR3 is TGTGCCAGCAGCTTAGAGGCGAACAGGGGGCACTATGGCTACACCTTC.

The chain links TRBV7-3 to TRBJ2-2, with 8 bases lining up with TRBD1. V gave up 5 bases and J gave up 1 base; unmatched junction bases: 6. This CDR3 contains 16 residues. Germline CDR1 reads SGHTA; CDR2 reads FQGTGA. The CDR3 bases are TGTGCCAGCAGCCTCTCCGGGACAGGGAACACCGGGGAGCTGTTTTTT. Translated, it gives CASSLSGTGNTGELFF.

The chain joins TRBV27 to TRBJ2-7, with D tentatively TRBD1 (5 bases). The CDR3 loop spans 13 amino acids. Germline V lookup: CDR1 MNHEY, CDR2 SMNVEV (reference sequence). The V end was cut by 5 bases, the J end by 4 bases, with 12 bases between. Written as DNA, the CDR3 is TGTGCCAGCAGTCAATGGACAAATTACGAGCAGTACTTC. This encodes CASSQWTNYEQYF.

The J gene is TRBJ1-2, the V gene TRBV7-2, with TRBD1 identical over 7 bases. The V and J ends lost 5 bases and 5 bases, in that order; junction bases with no gene match: 11. The CDR3 covers 15 residues. The V gene's germline CDR1 is SGHTA and CDR2 FQGNSA. The CDR3 reads CASSARQGGVYGYTF. In DNA, the CDR3 is TGTGCCAGCAGCGCCCGACAGGGTGGTGTGTATGGCTACACCTTC.